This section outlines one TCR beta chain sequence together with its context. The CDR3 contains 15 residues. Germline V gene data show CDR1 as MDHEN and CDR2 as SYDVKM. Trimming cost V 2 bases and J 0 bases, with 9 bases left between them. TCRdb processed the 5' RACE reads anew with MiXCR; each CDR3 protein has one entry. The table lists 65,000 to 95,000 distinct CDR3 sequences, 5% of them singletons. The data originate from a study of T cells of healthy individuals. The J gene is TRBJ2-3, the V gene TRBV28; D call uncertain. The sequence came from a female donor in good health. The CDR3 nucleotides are TGTGCCAGCAGTTTAGACGTTGCTAGCACAGATACGCAGTATTTT. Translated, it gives CASSLDVASTDTQYF.